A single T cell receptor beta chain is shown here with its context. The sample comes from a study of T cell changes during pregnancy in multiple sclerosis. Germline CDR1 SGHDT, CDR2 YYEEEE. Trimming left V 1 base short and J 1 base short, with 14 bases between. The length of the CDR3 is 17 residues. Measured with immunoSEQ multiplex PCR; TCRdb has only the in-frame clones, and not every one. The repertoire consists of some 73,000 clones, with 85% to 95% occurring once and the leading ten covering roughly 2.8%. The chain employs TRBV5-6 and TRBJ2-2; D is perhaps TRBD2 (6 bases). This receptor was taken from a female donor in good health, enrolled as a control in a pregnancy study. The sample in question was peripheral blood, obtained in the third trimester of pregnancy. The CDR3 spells CASSLWEVGLNTGELFF. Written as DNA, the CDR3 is TGTGCCAGCAGCTTGTGGGAGGTCGGACTGAACACCGGGGAGCTGTTTTTT.